This T cell receptor (beta chain) was identified in a study of cytomegalovirus exposure and HLA in healthy donors. Concerning this clone: The antigen is not known.

The study, taken as a whole, reports: CMV antigen specificity was confirmed in vitro for a few CMV-associated chains. Altogether, 150 or so TCR beta chains were recorded as cytomegalovirus-associated.

CDR3 size: 17 residues. Trimming took 1 base from V and 7 from J; bases not matched to a gene: 15. Germline V CDR1 and CDR2: SGHAT, FQNNGV. Profiling relied on immunoSEQ multiplex PCR, and the TCRdb table lists in-frame clones only, not all of them. The table lists about 160,000 clones, around 89% of them singletons. Source material: PBMCs. This sequence originates from a man younger than 35 in good health and CMV-seronegative. The rearrangement uses TRBV11-2 and TRBJ2-7, with 8 bases matching TRBD2. The CDR3 DNA follows: TGTGCCAGCAGCTTAGCTGCGGGAGGAATCCCCTTAAGGGAGCAGTACTTC. As protein: CASSLAAGGIPLREQYF.